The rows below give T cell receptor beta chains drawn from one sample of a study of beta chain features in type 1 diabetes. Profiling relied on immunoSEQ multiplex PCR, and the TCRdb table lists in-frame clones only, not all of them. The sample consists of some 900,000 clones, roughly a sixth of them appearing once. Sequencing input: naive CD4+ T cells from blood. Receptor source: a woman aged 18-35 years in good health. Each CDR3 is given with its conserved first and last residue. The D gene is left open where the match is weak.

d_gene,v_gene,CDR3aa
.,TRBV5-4,CASSFRPGRITSTDTQYF
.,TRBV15,CATSRDGVNEQFF
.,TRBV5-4,CASSFPYEQYF
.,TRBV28,CASSLGRLETQYF
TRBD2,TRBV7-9,CAAGAMDTQYF
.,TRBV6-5,CASSYDSSSGNTIYF
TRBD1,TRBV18,CASSPPTGSSYNEQFF
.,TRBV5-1,CASSLSSEQFF
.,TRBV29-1,CSVKTSSYNEQFF
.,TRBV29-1,CSAKTGTGTYEQYF
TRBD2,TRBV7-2,CASSLEGAGSYNEQFF
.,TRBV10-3,CASSYVAGGSYEQYF
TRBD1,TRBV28,CASRVDRGYEQYF
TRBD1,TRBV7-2,CASSTTGGTYGYTF
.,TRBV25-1,CASNTLYNTEAFF
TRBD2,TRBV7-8,CASSLGLADLGQFF
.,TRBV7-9,CASSFLRGIGLGEQFF
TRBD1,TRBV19,CASTRQGNEKLFF
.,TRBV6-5,CASSSTIVDNIQYF
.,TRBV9,CASSLSPYRTGYEQYF
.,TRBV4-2,CASSQEVLWAGELFF
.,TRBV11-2,CASSLDALVFPNTEAFF
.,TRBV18,CASSPVGQTATNEKLFF
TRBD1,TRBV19,CASTRTGDSNQPQHF
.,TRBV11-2,CASSRGTDTQYF
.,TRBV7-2,CASSLSAGVSYEQYF
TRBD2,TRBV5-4,CASSFGLANVYNEQFF
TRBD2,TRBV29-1,CSVRREVGKNIQYF
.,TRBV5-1,CASSLVGGVGETQYF
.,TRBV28,CASSKRLADEQFF
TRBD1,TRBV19,CASRDRVRPGGYTF
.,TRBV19,CASSMADGGLQYF
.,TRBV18,CASSPGFGVQETQYF
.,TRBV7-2,CASSGSSLHEQFF
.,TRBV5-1,CASSLAGRPGDQETQYF
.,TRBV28,CASSFFRVEQYF
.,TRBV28,CASRKEGVGNYGYTF
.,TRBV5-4,CASSSYSTGELFF
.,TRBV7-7,CASSLGVVDTQYF
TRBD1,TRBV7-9,CASSPTPGQGARETQYF
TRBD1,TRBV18,CASSPRGQGGTDTQYF
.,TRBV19,CASSRKSEETQYF
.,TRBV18,CASSPLETQYF
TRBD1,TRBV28,CASTTGQGDQPQHF
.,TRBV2,CASSVLRDTYTF
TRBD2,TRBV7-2,CASSLLAGISYEQYF
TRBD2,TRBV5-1,CASSGGTRYEQYF
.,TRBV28,CASSLWGGGNTEAFF
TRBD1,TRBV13,CASSSLTGGPDTQYF
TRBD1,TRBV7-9,CASSGWTGPNEKLFF
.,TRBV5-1,CASSSGPGTYEQYF
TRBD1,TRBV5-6,CASSFTGQGNQPQHF
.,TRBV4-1,CASSQELAFYEQFF
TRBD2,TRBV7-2,CASSLFLPLGGRNYNEQFF
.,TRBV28,CASSFYRVFGNQPQHF
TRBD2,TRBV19,CASSEAGGSKNIQYF